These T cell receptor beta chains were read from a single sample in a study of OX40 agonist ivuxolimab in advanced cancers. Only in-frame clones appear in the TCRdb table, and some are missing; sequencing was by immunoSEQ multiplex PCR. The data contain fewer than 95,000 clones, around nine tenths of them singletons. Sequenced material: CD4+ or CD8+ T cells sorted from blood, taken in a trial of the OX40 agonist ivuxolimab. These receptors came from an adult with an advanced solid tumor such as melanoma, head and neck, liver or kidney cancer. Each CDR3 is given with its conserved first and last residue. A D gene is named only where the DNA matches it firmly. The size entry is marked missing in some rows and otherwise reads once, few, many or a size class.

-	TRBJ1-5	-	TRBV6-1	TGTGCCAGCAGTGAATTACCGGCCCAGCCCCAGCATTTT	CASSELPAQPQHF
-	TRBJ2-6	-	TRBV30	TGTGCCTGGAGTGCTCGCCGGTGGGCCAACGTCCTGACTTTC	CAWSARRWANVLTF
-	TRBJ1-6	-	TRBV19	TGTGCCAGTAGTATCCCCTCGGGCGGACAAGTTCGCTTT	CASSIPSGGQVRF
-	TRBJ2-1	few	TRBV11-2	TGTGCCAGCGCCTTAGGGATGTACAATGAGCAGTTCTTC	CASALGMYNEQFF
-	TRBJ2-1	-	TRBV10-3	TGTGCCATCAGTAGCGGAAATGAGCAGTTCTTC	CAISSGNEQFF
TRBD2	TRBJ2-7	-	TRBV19	TGTGCCAGTGGGACTAGCGGGAGGTCAAACTACGAGCAGTACTTC	CASGTSGRSNYEQYF
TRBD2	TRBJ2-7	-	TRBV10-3	TGTGCCATCAGAGCGGGACTAGCGGGGAGCTCCTACGAGCAGTACTTC	CAIRAGLAGSSYEQYF
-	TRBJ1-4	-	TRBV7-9	TGTGCCAGCAGCTTAGTCAGGGGTACTAATGAAAAACTGTTTTTT	CASSLVRGTNEKLFF
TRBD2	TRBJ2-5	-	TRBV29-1	TGCAGCGTACTAGCGGGGGTCAGGGCCCAGTACTTC	CSVLAGVRAQYF
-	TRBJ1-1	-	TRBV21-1	TGTGCCAGCAGCATTGGGGACCGGGAAGCTTTCTTT	CASSIGDREAFF
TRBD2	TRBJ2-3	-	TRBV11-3	TGTGCCAGCAGCCCTGGGGCGGGAGACACAGATACGCAGTATTTT	CASSPGAGDTDTQYF
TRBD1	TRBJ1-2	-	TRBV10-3	TGTGCCATCAGCTTACAGGGGTACTATGGCTACACCTTC	CAISLQGYYGYTF
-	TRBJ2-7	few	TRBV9	TGTGCCAGCGCCGCTGGCGGGGGCTTCGAGCAGTACTTC	CASAAGGGFEQYF
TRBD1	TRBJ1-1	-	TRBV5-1	TGCGCCAGCAGCTTACAGGGGGCGGGCACTGAAGCTTTCTTT	CASSLQGAGTEAFF
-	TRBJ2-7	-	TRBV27	TGTGCCAGCAGTTCGCGTCCCCCCGTCTCACCCTACTACGAGCAGTACTTC	CASSSRPPVSPYYEQYF
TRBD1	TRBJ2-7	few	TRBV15	TGTGCCACCAGCAGAGATGACACAGGGGGGCCCTACGAGCAGTACTTC	CATSRDDTGGPYEQYF
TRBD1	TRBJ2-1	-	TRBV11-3	TGTGCCAGCAGCTCCACAGGGGACACCTACAATGAGCAGTTCTTC	CASSSTGDTYNEQFF
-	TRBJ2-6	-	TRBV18	TGTGCCAGCTCATCGGGACCCAACTCTGGGGCCAACGTCCTGACTTTC	CASSSGPNSGANVLTF
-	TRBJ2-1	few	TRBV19	TGTGCCAGTACCCCGAGAGGGGGAAGGAATGAGCAGTTCTTC	CASTPRGGRNEQFF
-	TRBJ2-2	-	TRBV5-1	TGCGCCAGCAGCTCCGAGACCCGGGCCACCGGGGAGCTGTTTTTT	CASSSETRATGELFF
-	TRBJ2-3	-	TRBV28	TGTGCCAGCAGTCTCCCAGTGGGTACGCAGTATTTT	CASSLPVGTQYF
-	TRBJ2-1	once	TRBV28	TGTGCCAGCAGTTTCTTCTACAATGAGCAGTTCTTC	CASSFFYNEQFF
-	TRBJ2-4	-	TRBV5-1	TGCGCCAGCAGCTTGGACGGGGGGCGCGGATGGGACATTCAGTACTTC	CASSLDGGRGWDIQYF
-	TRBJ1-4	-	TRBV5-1	TGCGCCAGCAGCCCAGCAGATGCAACTAATGAAAAACTGTTTTTT	CASSPADATNEKLFF
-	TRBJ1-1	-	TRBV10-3	TGTGCCATCAGTAAGCCGGTGGGGAGGGAGAACACTGAAGCTTTCTTT	CAISKPVGRENTEAFF
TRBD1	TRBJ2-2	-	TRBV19	TGTGCCAGTAGTATTCAGGGGGCGATTCCCACCGGGGAGCTGTTTTTT	CASSIQGAIPTGELFF
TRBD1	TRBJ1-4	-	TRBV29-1	TGCAGCGTTTTGGACAGGGGGTATGAAAAACTGTTTTTT	CSVLDRGYEKLFF
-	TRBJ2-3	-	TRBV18	TGTGCCAGCTCACCATGGGTGGATACGCAGTATTTT	CASSPWVDTQYF
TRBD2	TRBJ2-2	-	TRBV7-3	TGTGCCAGCAGCTTAAATCCTAGCGGGAGATTTTCACACGGGGAGCTGTTTTTT	CASSLNPSGRFSHGELFF
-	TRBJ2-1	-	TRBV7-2	TGTGCCAGCAGCTTAGACTCGGTTTACAATGAGCAGTTCTTC	CASSLDSVYNEQFF
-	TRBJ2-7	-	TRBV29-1	TGCAGCGTTGATAAGGGGGGAGAGCAGTACTTC	CSVDKGGEQYF
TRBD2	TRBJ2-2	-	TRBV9	TGTGCCAGCAGCCCACCAGCGGGGGGAGTAGGCCGGGAGCTGTTTTTT	CASSPPAGGVGRELFF
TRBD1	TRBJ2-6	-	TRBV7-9	TGTGCCAGCAGCTTACGGACAGGGGCCGATATCGTCCTGACTTTC	CASSLRTGADIVLTF
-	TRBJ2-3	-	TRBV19	TGTGCCAGTAGTATAGACGGAGCAGCCGAACTAGATACGCAGTATTTT	CASSIDGAAELDTQYF
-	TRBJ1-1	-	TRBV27	TGTGCCAGTCTCGGACCTTACACTGAAGCTTTCTTT	CASLGPYTEAFF
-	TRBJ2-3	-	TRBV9	TGTGCCAGCCCCAAGGGCGGAGGGGGGGGAATATACACAGATACGCAGTATTTT	CASPKGGGGGIYTDTQYF
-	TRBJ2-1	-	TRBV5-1	TGCGCCAGCAGTGGGGCATCTTACAATGAGCAGTTCTTC	CASSGASYNEQFF
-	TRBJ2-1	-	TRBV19	TGTGCCAGTAGTATAGAGAGGAATGAGCAGTTCTTC	CASSIERNEQFF
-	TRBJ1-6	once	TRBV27	TGTGCCAGCAGCCGTGGAGACAGCAATAATTCACCCCTCCACTTT	CASSRGDSNNSPLHF
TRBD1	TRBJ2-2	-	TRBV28	TGTGCCAGCGGGGACAGGGTCCAGAATGCCGGGGAGCTGTTTTTT	CASGDRVQNAGELFF
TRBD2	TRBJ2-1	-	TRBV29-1	TGCAGCGCCACCCCTTTGCGGGGGACTTACAATGAGCAGTTCTTC	CSATPLRGTYNEQFF